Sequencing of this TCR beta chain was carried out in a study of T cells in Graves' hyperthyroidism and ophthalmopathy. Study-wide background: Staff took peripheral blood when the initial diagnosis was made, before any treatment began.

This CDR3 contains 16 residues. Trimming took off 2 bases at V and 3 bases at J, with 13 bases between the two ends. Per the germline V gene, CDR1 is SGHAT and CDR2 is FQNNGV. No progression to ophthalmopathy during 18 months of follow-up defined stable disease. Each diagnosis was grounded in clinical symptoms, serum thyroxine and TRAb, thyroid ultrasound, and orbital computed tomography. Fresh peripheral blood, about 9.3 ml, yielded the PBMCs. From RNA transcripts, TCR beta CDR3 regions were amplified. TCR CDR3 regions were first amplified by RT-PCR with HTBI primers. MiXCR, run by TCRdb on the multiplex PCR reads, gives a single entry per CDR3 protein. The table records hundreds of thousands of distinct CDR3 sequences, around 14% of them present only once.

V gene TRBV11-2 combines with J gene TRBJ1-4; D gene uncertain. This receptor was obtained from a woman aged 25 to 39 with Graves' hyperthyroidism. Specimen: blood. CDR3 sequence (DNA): TGTGCCAGCAGCTTAAACAGCCGCCCGGCTAATGAAAAACTGTTTTTT. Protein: CASSLNSRPANEKLFF.